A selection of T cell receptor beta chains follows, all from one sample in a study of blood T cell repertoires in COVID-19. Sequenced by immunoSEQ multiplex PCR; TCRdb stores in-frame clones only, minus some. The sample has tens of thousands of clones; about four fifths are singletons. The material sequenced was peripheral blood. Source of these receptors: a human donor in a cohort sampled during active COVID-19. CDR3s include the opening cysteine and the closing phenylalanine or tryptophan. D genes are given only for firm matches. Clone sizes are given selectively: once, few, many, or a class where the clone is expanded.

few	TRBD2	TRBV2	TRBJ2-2	CASSAGTSGRAGELFF	TGTGCCAGCAGCGCCGGGACTAGCGGGAGGGCCGGGGAGCTGTTTTTT
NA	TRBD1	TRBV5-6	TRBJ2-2	CASSWGQGDTGELFF	TGTGCCAGCAGCTGGGGACAGGGGGACACCGGGGAGCTGTTTTTT
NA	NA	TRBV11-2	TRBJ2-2	CASSFRQGSTGELFF	TGTGCCAGCAGCTTTCGGCAGGGATCCACCGGGGAGCTGTTTTTT
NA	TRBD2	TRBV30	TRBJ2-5	CAWKLAGAETQYF	TGTGCCTGGAAATTAGCGGGAGCAGAGACCCAGTACTTC
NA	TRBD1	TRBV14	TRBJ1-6	CASSQGTGGAYNSPLHF	TGTGCCAGCAGCCAAGGGACAGGGGGGGCCTATAATTCACCCCTCCACTTT
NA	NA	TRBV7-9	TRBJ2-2	CASSLAAGWAGELFF	TGTGCCAGCAGCTTAGCGGCAGGGTGGGCCGGGGAGCTGTTTTTT
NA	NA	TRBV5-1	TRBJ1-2	CASSLGYDRNNYGYTF	TGCGCCAGCAGCTTGGGGTACGACAGAAATAACTATGGCTACACCTTC
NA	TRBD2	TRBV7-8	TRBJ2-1	CASSSTSGIWGEQFF	TGTGCCAGCAGCTCCACTAGCGGGATATGGGGTGAGCAGTTCTTC
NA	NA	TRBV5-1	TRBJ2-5	CASSTIDGEETQYF	TGCGCCAGCAGCACCATTGACGGAGAAGAGACCCAGTACTTC
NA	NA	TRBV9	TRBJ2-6	CASSVVGAHYGANVLTF	TGTGCCAGCAGCGTAGTGGGGGCGCACTATGGGGCCAACGTCCTGACTTTC
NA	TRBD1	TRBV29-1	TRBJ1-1	CSAGQGGTEAFF	TGCAGCGCTGGACAGGGCGGCACTGAAGCTTTCTTT
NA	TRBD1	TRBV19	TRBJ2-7	CASPATGPYEQYF	TGTGCCAGCCCCGCGACAGGGCCCTACGAGCAGTACTTC
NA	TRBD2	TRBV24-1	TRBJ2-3	CATSDTGGRPDTQYF	TGTGCCACCAGTGATACGGGGGGGCGCCCAGATACGCAGTATTTT
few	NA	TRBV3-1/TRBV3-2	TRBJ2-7	CASSQGVGGLAGEQYF	TGTGCCAGCAGCCAAGGCGTGGGAGGATTGGCCGGCGAGCAGTACTTC
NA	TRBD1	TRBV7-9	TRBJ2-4	CASSLGDRQYF	TGTGCCAGCAGCTTAGGGGACAGGCAGTACTTC
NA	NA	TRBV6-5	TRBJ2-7	CASSSNSVEQYF	TGTGCCAGCAGTTCCAATTCGGTCGAGCAGTACTTC
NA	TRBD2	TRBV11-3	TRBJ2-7	CASSLVGSGAYEQYF	TGTGCCAGCAGCTTAGTGGGTAGCGGGGCCTACGAGCAGTACTTC
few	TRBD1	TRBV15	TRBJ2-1	CATSANRGGEQFF	TGTGCCACCAGCGCCAACAGGGGCGGTGAGCAGTTCTTC